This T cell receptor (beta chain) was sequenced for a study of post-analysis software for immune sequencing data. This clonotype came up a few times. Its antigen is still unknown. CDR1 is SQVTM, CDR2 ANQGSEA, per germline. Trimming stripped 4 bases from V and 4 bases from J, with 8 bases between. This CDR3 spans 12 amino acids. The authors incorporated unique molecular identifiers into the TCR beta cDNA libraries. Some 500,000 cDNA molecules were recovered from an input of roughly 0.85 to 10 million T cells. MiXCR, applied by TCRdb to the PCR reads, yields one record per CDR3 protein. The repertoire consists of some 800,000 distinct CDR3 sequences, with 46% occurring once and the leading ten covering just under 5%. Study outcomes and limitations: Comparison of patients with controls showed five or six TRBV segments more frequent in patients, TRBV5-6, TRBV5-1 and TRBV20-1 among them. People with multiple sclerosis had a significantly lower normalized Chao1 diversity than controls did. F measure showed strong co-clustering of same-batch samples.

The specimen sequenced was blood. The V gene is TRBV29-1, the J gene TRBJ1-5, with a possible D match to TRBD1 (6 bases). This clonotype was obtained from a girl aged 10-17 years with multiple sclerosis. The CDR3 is CSVGTENQPQHF. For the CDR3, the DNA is TGCAGCGTTGGGACAGAAAATCAGCCCCAGCATTTT.